The entry below describes one TCR beta chain. Its antigen is as yet unknown. The data are from a study of early T cells in non-severe SARS-CoV-2 infection. The wider study: Alpha and beta chains were unpaired, from unsorted whole-blood bulk RNA.

Study-level results: Using VDJdb, the matching emphasized anti-spike CD8 responses while missing private and CD4 specificities.

Researchers tagged individual cDNA molecules with unique molecular identifiers. TCRdb reprocessed the 5' RACE reads via MiXCR and lists one record per CDR3 protein. The profile shows approximately 89,000 distinct CDR3 sequences, around 15% of them singletons. Trimming pared 6 bases from V and 1 base from J, leaving 7 bases between. The CDR3 contains 12 residues. Per germline, CDR1 MNHEY and CDR2 SMNVEV (reference sequence). Sequenced: whole blood. V is TRBV27 and J is TRBJ2-7; D gene ambiguous. This clonotype originated in an adult who was a healthcare worker with PCR-confirmed SARS-CoV-2 infection or an uninfected control (not recorded which). The CDR3 DNA follows: TGTGCCAGCAGCCGAGGATCCTACGAGCAGTACTTC. Its translation is CASSRGSYEQYF.